The 9 T cell receptor beta chains in this list originate from one sample, sequenced in a study of patients and donors after allogeneic stem cell transplantation (dated by TCRdb to 2018 to 2020). The library was prepared using RT-PCR. The sequencer was a NextSeq 550. The public reads were quality trimmed at Q25 with fastp and then assembled into clones with MiXCR by TCRdb, keeping productive beta chains. CDR3 protein duplicates are merged, each entry listing the most common genes and DNA. The table for this sample lists about 160,000 distinct CDR3 sequences; 30% to 45% of them were counted only once. 50% of the sample is taken by the ten largest. The material sequenced was blood, either unsorted or a sorted T cell fraction (not recorded which). The receptor set was obtained from a human donor who was either an allogeneic HSCT recipient or a stem cell or donor lymphocyte infusion donor (not recorded which). It is not recorded whose cells these are; they may come from a transplant donor.

The CDR3, as DNA: TGTGCCAGCAGCTTAGACCCGGGGGAGGGTGAGCAGTTCTTC. The encoded protein is CASSLDPGEGEQFF. The chain has TRBV11-2 and TRBJ2-1; 7 bases align to TRBD2. CDR1 SGHAT and CDR2 FQNNGV come from the germline V gene. CDR3 length equals 14 residues. The trim removed 0 bases at V and 9 bases at J, leaving 5 bases unmatched.

V usage is TRBV6-6 and J usage is TRBJ1-2; 11 bases agree with TRBD1. This CDR3 region has 16 residues. V shed 2 bases and J 3 bases; nucleotides not matched to a gene: 5. Germline V gives CDR1 MNHNY, CDR2 SVGAGI (reference sequence). The CDR3 coding sequence is TGTGCCAGCAGTTACACAGGACAGGGGGCGGACTATGGCTACACCTTC. Amino acids: CASSYTGQGADYGYTF.

This clonotype was seen a few times. V is TRBV9 and J is TRBJ1-1, with no clear D. V lost 3 bases to trimming and J lost 5 bases, with 17 bases between them. CDR1 is SGDLS and CDR2 is YYNGEE in the germline V gene. The CDR3 spans 15 residues. CDR3 bases: TGTGCCAGCAGCGGGCTAATAGGTGCAGGAACTGAAGCTTTCTTT. It yields the protein CASSGLIGAGTEAFF.

This clonotype was picked up a small number of times. The genes are TRBV5-1 and TRBJ1-6; D may be TRBD1 (6 bases). Trimming left V 4 bases short and J 14 bases short, with 16 bases between. The CDR3 totals 13 residues. Germline V gene sequence: CDR1 SGHRS, CDR2 YFSETQ. The CDR3 here is CASSPGVQKALHF. For the CDR3, the DNA is TGCGCCAGCAGCCCAGGGGTCCAAAAGGCCCTCCACTTT.

The chain carries TRBV7-2 and TRBJ2-3; a weak D match, TRBD2 (6 bases). CDR1 SGHTA and CDR2 FQGNSA come from the germline V gene. The CDR3 contains 14 residues. Trimming left V 4 bases short and J 6 bases short, with 14 bases between. CDR3 sequence: CASSSDGGADTQYF. The CDR3 bases are TGTGCCAGCAGCTCCGACGGCGGGGCGGATACGCAGTATTTT.

The chain combines TRBV9 with TRBJ1-2, with D perhaps TRBD1 (5 bases). The CDR3 extends over 13 amino acids. Germline loops: CDR1 SGDLS, CDR2 YYNGEE. Trimming removed 0 bases from V and 6 bases from J, with 9 bases in between. The CDR3 reads CASSVGGRDGYTF. CDR3 sequence (DNA): TGTGCCAGCAGCGTAGGGGGCAGGGATGGCTACACCTTC.

This clonotype appeared a few times. The V and J genes are TRBV24-1 and TRBJ2-3; D is perhaps TRBD1 (6 bases). Germline-derived CDR1 and CDR2 are KGHDR and SFDVKD. V shed 4 bases and J shed 5 bases, with 9 bases lying between them. The CDR3 extends over 13 amino acids. CDR3 sequence: CATSEGAGDTQYF. The CDR3 bases are TGTGCCACCAGTGAGGGGGCTGGAGATACGCAGTATTTT.

The chain has TRBV12-3 or TRBV12-4 and TRBJ1-5; no clear D. V was clipped by 3 bases and J by 7 bases, with 13 bases between them. This CDR3 comprises 14 residues. CDR3 protein: CASSFERLGQPQHF. The CDR3 bases are TGTGCCAGCAGTTTTGAGAGGTTGGGACAGCCCCAGCATTTT.

This chain uses TRBV11-2 with TRBJ1-1; 8 bases agree with TRBD1. From germline, CDR1 is SGHAT and CDR2 FQNNGV. V lost 3 bases, J lost 8 bases, and 8 bases stayed unmatched. This CDR3 is 14 amino acids long. CDR3 in amino acids: CASSLGTGLLEAFF. CDR3 nucleotides: TGTGCCAGCAGCTTGGGGACAGGACTCCTCGAAGCTTTCTTT.